One and the same sample provided the 9 T cell receptor beta chains below, sequenced in a study of read filtering for tumor transcriptome and immune sequencing. Molecular barcoded adaptors covering alpha/delta and beta/gamma chains were used on 400 to 450 ng RNA. TCRdb independently ran MiXCR on the reads; one entry per CDR3 protein. The repertoire holds around 9,000 distinct CDR3 sequences, with about a sixth as singletons. Sequencing input: a population of CD138-negative cells sorted from bone marrow. These receptor sequences come from a donor over 35 with multiple myeloma.

This clonotype was recorded at least ten times. The rearrangement joins TRBV29-1 to TRBJ2-1; D could derive from TRBD1 or TRBD2 (7 bases each). The length of the CDR3 is 13 residues. The V end lost 5 bases, the J end lost 9 bases, and 17 bases lay between the germline ends. Looked up from germline, CDR1 is SQVTM and CDR2 is ANQGSEA. CDR3 residues: CSVSVQGEGEQFF. CDR3 coding DNA: TGCAGCGTTTCCGTTCAGGGGGAGGGTGAGCAGTTCTTC.

This clonotype ranks as medium-sized (0.01 to 0.1%). The rearrangement links TRBV5-5 to TRBJ2-1; 12 nucleotides align to TRBD2. Germline V lookup: CDR1 SGHKS, CDR2 YYEKEE (reference sequence). V shed 2 bases and J 11 bases; nucleotides not matched to a gene: 8. This CDR3 region has 15 residues. The CDR3 here is CASSLLAGGLGQQFF. The CDR3 coding sequence is TGTGCCAGCAGCTTACTAGCGGGGGGCCTCGGTCAGCAGTTCTTC.

This clonotype was recorded many times. This likely traces to a read error, being one base from a far larger clone. The V gene is TRBV6-1, the J gene TRBJ2-1, with D maybe TRBD1 (5 bases). The length of the CDR3 is 13 residues. The V end lost 5 bases, the J end lost 9 bases, and 14 bases lay between the germline ends. Germline-derived CDR1 and CDR2 are MNHNS and SASEGT. Here the CDR3 DNA reads TGTGCCAGCAGTTATAGTGGGGCCGGTGAGCAGTTCTTC. Its protein is CASSYSGAGEQFF.

This clonotype showed up many times. The rearrangement joins TRBV4-2 to TRBJ2-5; D is possibly TRBD2 (5 bases). V lost 6 bases to trimming and J lost 1 base, with 15 bases between them. The CDR3 has 15 amino acids. CDR1 and CDR2 (germline): LGHNA, YNFKEQ. The CDR3 DNA reads as TGTGCCAGCAGGGAGGACGTCCTCACCCAAGAGACCCAGTACTTC. Encoded protein: CASREDVLTQETQYF.

In this sample, this clonotype turned up many times. The J gene is TRBJ2-2, the V gene TRBV15, with no clear D. CDR1 is LNHNV and CDR2 is YYDKDF in the germline V gene (reference sequence). CDR3 length equals 14 residues. Trimming took off 3 bases at V and 6 bases at J, with 11 bases between the two ends. In nucleotides, the CDR3 is TGTGCCACCAGCAGTGGTAATGTGCCCGGGGAGCTGTTTTTT. This sequence encodes CATSSGNVPGELFF.

This clonotype appeared many times. This sequence joins TRBV12-3 or TRBV12-4 and TRBJ2-2; the D is unclear. The CDR3 contains 11 residues. Trimming pared 2 bases from V and 6 bases from J, leaving 1 base between. The CDR3 DNA reads as TGTGCCAGCAGTTTATCCGGGGAGCTGTTTTTT. Amino acids: CASSLSGELFF.

This clonotype was recorded at least ten times. The rearrangement links TRBV7-2 to TRBJ2-3; the match to TRBD2 covers 7 bases. This CDR3 has 17 amino acids. The germline V gene has CDR1 SGHTA and CDR2 FQGNSA. The V gene end was trimmed by 4 bases and the J gene end by 2 bases; junction bases not matched to a gene: 12. In DNA, the CDR3 is TGTGCCAGCAGCTCCGATCGCTCTGGGGGGGTCACAGATACGCAGTATTTT. This encodes CASSSDRSGGVTDTQYF.

This chain joins TRBV7-2 and TRBJ2-1; 12 bases fit TRBD2. The length of the CDR3 is 16 residues. The V gene end was trimmed by 2 bases and the J gene end by 4 bases; junction bases not matched to a gene: 3. CDR1 is SGHTA and CDR2 is FQGNSA in the germline V gene. The CDR3: CASSLRTSGVYNEQFF. As DNA, the CDR3 is TGTGCCAGCAGCTTACGGACTAGCGGGGTATACAATGAGCAGTTCTTC.

This clonotype has at least ten counts. This rearrangement joins TRBV15 to TRBJ2-2, with 10 bases that match TRBD2. The germline gives CDR1 LNHNV, CDR2 YYDKDF (reference sequence). Germline trimming cut 0 bases from V and 4 bases from J; bases unmatched to any gene: 5. This CDR3 is 17 amino acids long. DNA of the CDR3: TGTGCCACCAGCAGAGATCGGGCTAGCGGGGGCACCGGGGAGCTGTTTTTT. Protein sequence: CATSRDRASGGTGELFF.